Below, 16 T cell receptor beta chains from the same sample are listed, as sequenced in a study of OX40 agonist ivuxolimab in advanced cancers. The library was made by the immunoSEQ multiplex PCR assay. The table was pulled from immuneACCESS by TCRdb, which kept in-frame rearrangements only. Such tables lose some clones; where checked, under half of the loss comes from unresolved V genes, and the rest has no known cause. The sample table records fewer than 140,000 clones; 90% of these occur just once. The ten largest account for approximately 0.52% of the sample. Sequences were derived from CD4+ or CD8+ T cells sorted from blood, sampled in a trial of the OX40 agonist ivuxolimab. The origin of the receptors is an adult with an advanced solid tumor such as melanoma, head and neck, liver or kidney cancer.

The rearrangement links TRBV10-1 to TRBJ1-1; D ambiguous. The V and J ends lost 6 bases and 0 bases respectively, with 20 bases between them. In germline, CDR1 is WNHNN, CDR2 SYGVQD (reference sequence). The CDR3 covers 17 residues. This chain's CDR3 is CASSGEAASRMNTEAFF. CDR3 nucleotide sequence: TGCGCCAGCAGCGGGGAGGCAGCCAGTAGAATGAACACTGAAGCTTTCTTT.

The chain couples TRBV11-2 to TRBJ2-2; no clear D gene. Germline CDR1 reads SGHAT; CDR2 reads FQNNGV. V gave up 1 base and J gave up 3 bases, with 6 bases separating them. The CDR3 is 14 residues long. This chain's CDR3 is CASSLGTHTGELFF. The CDR3 DNA reads as TGTGCCAGCAGCTTAGGCACTCACACCGGGGAGCTGTTTTTT.

The rearrangement joins TRBV4-1 to TRBJ1-5; the D gene is possibly TRBD1 (5 bases). The V end lost 0 bases, the J end lost 0 bases, and 9 bases lay between the germline ends. Germline values: CDR1 MGHRA, CDR2 YSYEKL. This CDR3 is built from 16 residues. This CDR3 is CASSQDEGASNQPQHF. In DNA, the CDR3 is TGCGCCAGCAGCCAAGATGAAGGGGCTAGCAATCAGCCCCAGCATTTT.

CDR3 sequence reads: CASSVETGITEAFF. As DNA, the CDR3 is TGTGCCAGCAGTGTGGAAACAGGTATCACTGAAGCTTTCTTT. This chain connects TRBV6-4 to TRBJ1-1, with D maybe TRBD1 (5 bases). With 4 bases removed from V and 4 bases from J, the gap between germline ends came to 13 bases. This CDR3 comprises 14 residues. The V gene's germline CDR1 is MRHNA and CDR2 SNTAGT.

The gene calls are TRBV6-1 and TRBJ2-4; no clear D gene. The CDR3 contains 12 residues. Germline CDR1 is MNHNS and CDR2 is SASEGT. Trimming cost V 7 bases and J 7 bases, with 11 bases left between them. The CDR3 sequence is CASNLDGNIQYF. The CDR3 DNA reads as TGTGCCAGCAACCTGGACGGGAACATTCAGTACTTC.

The chain employs TRBV5-1 and TRBJ2-7; D may correspond to TRBD1 or TRBD2 (5 bases each). V lost 3 bases and J 2 bases, leaving 12 bases between the germline ends. The CDR3 consists of 14 residues. Germline V CDR1 and CDR2: SGHRS, YFSETQ. Here the CDR3 reads CASSSRDGPYEQYF. The CDR3 DNA follows: TGCGCCAGCAGCTCCCGGGACGGCCCCTACGAGCAGTACTTC.

CDR3 in amino acids: CASSVSSVGEQYF. The CDR3 DNA is TGTGCCAGCAGCGTCTCTTCCGTCGGGGAGCAGTACTTC. The rearrangement links TRBV9 to TRBJ2-7; no definite D call. The CDR3 loop spans 13 amino acids. Trimming took off 2 bases at V and 7 bases at J, with 13 bases between the two ends. Germline V gene lookup returns CDR1 SGDLS and CDR2 YYNGEE.

The chain is built from TRBV27 and TRBJ1-2; 7 bases match TRBD1. The V gene's germline CDR1 is MNHEY and CDR2 SMNVEV (reference sequence). The length of the CDR3 is 13 residues. Germline trimming cut 6 bases from V and 8 bases from J; bases unmatched to any gene: 9. This CDR3 reads CASRMTGNNGYTF. The CDR3 region has the DNA TGTGCCAGCAGAATGACAGGGAATAACGGCTACACCTTC.

The chain links TRBV7-2 to TRBJ2-3, with 12 bases identical to TRBD2. The J segment lost 5 bases and the V segment lost 5 bases, leaving 2 bases of the junction unmatched. The CDR3 totals 14 residues. Germline-derived CDR1 and CDR2 are SGHTA and FQGNSA. In DNA, the CDR3 is TGTGCCAGCAGCCAGGGACTAGCGGGAGATACGCAGTATTTT. Amino acids: CASSQGLAGDTQYF.

The chain carries TRBV2 and TRBJ2-3; 9 bases fit TRBD2. Germline assignment: CDR1 SNHLY and CDR2 FYNNEI. V shed 6 bases and J 2 bases; nucleotides not matched to a gene: 6. The CDR3 runs to 15 residues. As DNA, the CDR3 is TGTGCCAGCAGCGCAACTAGCGGGCTCACAGATACGCAGTATTTT. Its protein product is CASSATSGLTDTQYF.

The rearrangement uses TRBV7-6 and TRBJ2-3, with D perhaps matching TRBD2 (6 bases). CDR1 and CDR2 (germline): SGHVS, FNYEAQ. Trimming pared 5 bases from V and 2 bases from J, leaving 14 bases between. The CDR3 runs to 15 residues. The CDR3 region is CASSVLAPSTDTQYF. CDR3 DNA: TGTGCCAGCAGCGTACTAGCTCCATCCACAGATACGCAGTATTTT.

The chain joins TRBV30 to TRBJ1-2, with D possibly matching TRBD1 (5 bases). CDR3 size: 11 residues. Trimming left V 3 bases short and J 6 bases short, with 8 bases between. Per the germline V gene, CDR1 is GTSNPN and CDR2 is SVGIG (reference sequence). The CDR3, as DNA: TGTGCCTGGAGCAGGGCTCATGGCTACACCTTC. Protein sequence: CAWSRAHGYTF.

The chain employs TRBV6-5 and TRBJ2-1; 10 nucleotides align to TRBD2. The germline V gene has CDR1 MNHEY and CDR2 SVGAGI. V lost 4 bases, J lost 1 base, and 1 base stayed unmatched. The CDR3 totals 15 residues. The CDR3 here is CASSSSGGSYNEQFF. The CDR3 DNA reads TGTGCCAGCAGTTCTAGCGGGGGTTCCTACAATGAGCAGTTCTTC.

V and J are TRBV7-9 and TRBJ1-2; weak D call: TRBD1 (5 bases). The V end was cut by 5 bases, the J end by 2 bases, with 9 bases between. The CDR3 sequence is 13 residues long. Germline CDR1 SEHNR, CDR2 FQNEAQ (reference sequence). The CDR3 loop is CASSGGRNYGYTF. As DNA, the CDR3 is TGTGCCAGCAGCGGGGGTCGGAACTATGGCTACACCTTC. Using reference TRBV7-9 and TRBJ1-2 for the parts outside the CDR3, the full variable domain is DTGVSQNPRHKITKRGQNVTFRCDPISEHNRLYWYRQTLGQGPEFLTYFQNEAQLEKSRLLSDRFSAERPKGSFSTLEIQRTEQGDSAMYLCASSGGRNYGYTFGSGTRLTVV.

The chain has TRBV23-1 and TRBJ2-1, with TRBD1 identical over 9 bases. TRBV23-1 is filed as an ORF, its function uncertain. J was trimmed by 5 bases and V by 3 bases; bases with no gene match: 5. CDR3 size: 15 residues. For the CDR3, the DNA is TGCGCCAGCAGTCAGCCCGGGACAGGGAACAATGAGCAGTTCTTC. Translating it yields CASSQPGTGNNEQFF.

The gene calls are TRBV28 and TRBJ1-1; D unresolved. The germline V gene encodes CDR1 MDHEN and CDR2 SYDVKM. V was cut by 6 bases and J by 2 bases, with 16 bases left in between. The CDR3 is made up of 15 amino acids. CDR3 sequence reads: CASSPSWGKNTEAFF. As DNA, the CDR3 is TGTGCCAGCAGCCCCTCCTGGGGAAAAAACACTGAAGCTTTCTTT.